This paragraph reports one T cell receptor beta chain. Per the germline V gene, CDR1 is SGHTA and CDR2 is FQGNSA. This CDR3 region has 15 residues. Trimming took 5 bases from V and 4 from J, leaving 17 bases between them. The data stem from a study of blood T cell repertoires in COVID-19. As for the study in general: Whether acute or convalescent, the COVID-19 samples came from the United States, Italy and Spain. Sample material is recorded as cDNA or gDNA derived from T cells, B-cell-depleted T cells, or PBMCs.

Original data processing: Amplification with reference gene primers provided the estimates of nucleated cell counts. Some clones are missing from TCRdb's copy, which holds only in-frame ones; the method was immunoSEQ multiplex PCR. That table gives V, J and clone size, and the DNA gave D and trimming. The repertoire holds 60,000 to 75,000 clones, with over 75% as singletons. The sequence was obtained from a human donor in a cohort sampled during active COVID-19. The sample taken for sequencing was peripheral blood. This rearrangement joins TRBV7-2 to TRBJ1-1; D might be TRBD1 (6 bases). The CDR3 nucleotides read TGTGCCAGCAGCCCTGGGGCAGGGGTGGCCACTGAAGCTTTCTTT. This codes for CASSPGAGVATEAFF.